The sequence of this TCR beta chain was determined in a study of CD8 T cells in Susac syndrome. On the study more broadly: Sequenced Susac syndrome patients included roughly 6 with active disease and eight who were in remission. Notes on the study in general: Within Susac syndrome CD4+ T cell repertoires, clonal expansion was not evident.

A remark on this clonotype: The antigen is undetermined.

Patients with Susac syndrome fulfilled recently defined diagnostic criteria for definite or probable disease. CDR1 is SEHNR, CDR2 FQNEAQ, per germline (reference sequence). The CDR3 loop spans 15 amino acids. The junction had 10 bases not matched to a gene; V was cut back by 4 bases and J by 5 bases. An input of about 0.45 to 1 ug of RNA was subjected to reverse transcription using random hexamers. TCRdb fed the immunoSEQ multiplex PCR reads into MiXCR, producing one record per CDR3 protein. The sample has about 170,000 distinct CDR3 sequences, 90% to 97% seen once; the top ten hold around 0.12%. Sequenced material: CD4+ T cells from PBMCs. The origin of this receptor is a human donor with Susac syndrome. The gene calls are TRBV7-9 and TRBJ1-2; 7 bases agree with TRBD1. Written as DNA, the CDR3 is TGTGCCAGCAGCTCGGGACAAGGGGGCACATATGGCTACACCTTC. Translating gives CASSSGQGGTYGYTF.